The present T cell receptor beta chain was sequenced within a study of OX40 agonist ivuxolimab in advanced cancers. Background on the study: Across the patients, intravenous ivuxolimab was delivered every 2 weeks at 0.01 to 10 mg/kg. At 65% to 85% male, the cohort had a mean age of approximately 60 years, ranging from roughly 20 to 79. General study points: Low normalized T-cell clonal expansion was additionally recorded for some nonresponders.

Using immunoSEQ multiplex PCR, the repertoire was profiled, and TCRdb retains in-frame clones only, with some absent. The sample includes approximately 98,000 clones, roughly 90% of them seen just once. Trimming took 3 bases from V and 7 from J, leaving 13 bases between them. The CDR3 covers 15 residues. CDR1 is SNHLY, CDR2 FYNNEI, per germline. In the case of this clone: Antigen unknown.

Sampling times: baseline, cycle 4 day 1, cycle 7 day 1. The sequence came from an adult with an advanced solid tumor such as melanoma, head and neck, liver or kidney cancer. The starting material was CD4+ or CD8+ T cells sorted from blood, obtained in a trial of the OX40 agonist ivuxolimab. The chain is built from TRBV2 and TRBJ1-6; tentative D call: TRBD1 (5 bases). This CDR3 is CASSDSRGRNSPLHF. In DNA form, the CDR3 reads TGTGCCAGCAGTGATAGTAGGGGAAGGAATTCACCCCTCCACTTT.